The 25 T cell receptor beta chains listed next were all sequenced from one sample in a study of long-term antiretroviral therapy in people with HIV. Investigators performed immunoSEQ version v3.0 at survey level. Data came from immunoSEQ multiplex PCR; TCRdb stores just in-frame clones and leaves some out. The table has fewer than 35,000 clones, 78% seen once. Sample: unsorted PBMCs, taken 3.1 years after starting antiretroviral therapy. The receptor set was obtained from a woman in her fifties or sixties with HIV.

The chain couples TRBV6-1 to TRBJ1-6; possible D gene TRBD1, 5 bases. Germline assignment: CDR1 MNHNS and CDR2 SASEGT. V lost 6 bases and J lost 9, with 18 bases in between. The CDR3 is made up of 15 amino acids. As DNA, the CDR3 is TGTGCCAGCAGCTCTCGGGAAAGGGGACGTTCACCCCTCCACTTT. Protein sequence: CASSSRERGRSPLHF.

V is TRBV5-6 and J is TRBJ1-2; D is unclear. With 4 bases removed from V and 3 bases from J, the gap between germline ends came to 7 bases. CDR3 length equals 12 residues. Looked up from germline, CDR1 is SGHDT and CDR2 is YYEEEE. CDR3 DNA sequence: TGTGCCAGCAGCCCGTGGGACTATGGCTACACCTTC. It yields the protein CASSPWDYGYTF. Full variable domain (missing parts from reference TRBV5-6 and TRBJ1-2): DAGVTQSPTHLIKTRGQQVTLRCSPKSGHDTVSWYQQALGQGPQFIFQYYEEEERQRGNFPDRFSGHQFPNYSSELNVNALLLGDSALYLCASSPWDYGYTFGSGTRLTVV.

The V call is TRBV7-2, the J call TRBJ1-2; D is possibly TRBD1 (6 bases). This CDR3 spans 15 amino acids. Trimming stripped 6 bases from V and 0 bases from J, with 14 bases between. CDR1 is SGHTA and CDR2 is FQGNSA in the germline V gene. CDR3 in amino acids: CASRKEGGTNYGYTF. As DNA, the CDR3 is TGTGCCAGCAGAAAGGAGGGGGGTACTAACTATGGCTACACCTTC.

This clone was counted between two and nine times. This chain connects TRBV27 to TRBJ2-7, with D possibly matching TRBD2 (6 bases). CDR3 length: 13 residues. Germline CDR1 MNHEY, CDR2 SMNVEV (reference sequence). Trimming cost V 5 bases and J 4 bases, with 12 bases left between them. This chain's CDR3 is CASSPTAGYEQYF. Written as DNA, the CDR3 is TGTGCCAGCAGTCCAACCGCGGGGTACGAGCAGTACTTC.

J is TRBJ2-7 and V is TRBV14; 8 positions agree with TRBD1. CDR1 is SGHDN, CDR2 FVKESK, per germline. V shed 1 base and J 4 bases; nucleotides not matched to a gene: 12. This CDR3 is 17 amino acids long. In nucleotides, the CDR3 is TGTGCCAGCAGCCAAGTTCAGACCCGGGACAGGCTTTACGAGCAGTACGTC. This encodes CASSQVQTRDRLYEQYV.

The V gene is TRBV6-5, the J gene TRBJ1-5; D is undetermined. The germline V and J ends were trimmed by 2 bases and 7 bases, with 9 bases remaining between them. This CDR3 is built from 13 residues. Germline V gives CDR1 MNHEY, CDR2 SVGAGI. Here the CDR3 DNA reads TGTGCCAGCAGTTACGCGTGGGCCCAGCCCCAGCATTTT. Encoded protein: CASSYAWAQPQHF.

CDR3 in DNA: TGTGCCAGCAGCCGCCCTTTTAGCTCAGATACGCAGTATTTT. Translated, it gives CASSRPFSSDTQYF. The V and J genes are TRBV12-1 and TRBJ2-3; the table's TRBD2 call for D was not verified on the DNA. TRBV12-1 is a pseudogene. The CDR3 contains 14 residues.

This chain joins TRBV5-1 and TRBJ1-2; D is ambiguous. Germline V gives CDR1 SGHRS, CDR2 YFSETQ. The CDR3 is 14 residues long. The V end lost 0 bases, the J end lost 0 bases, and 6 bases lay between the germline ends. The CDR3 bases are TGCGCCAGCAGCTTGGAACGGGCTAACTATGGCTACACCTTC. Amino acids: CASSLERANYGYTF.

V gene TRBV27 combines with J gene TRBJ2-7; D perhaps matches TRBD2 (7 bases). Germline V CDR1 and CDR2: MNHEY, SMNVEV (reference sequence). The V gene lost 2 bases and the J gene lost 3 bases, with 11 bases spanning the gap. The CDR3 contains 14 residues. CDR3 residues: CASSLRGGNYEQYV. The CDR3 nucleotides read TGTGCCAGCAGTTTAAGGGGGGGGAACTACGAGCAGTACGTC.

This clone turned up a few times. This chain links TRBV6-5 with TRBJ1-2, with 8 positions matching TRBD1. The CDR3 runs 13 residues. Trimming cost V 7 bases and J 5 bases; bases outside gene matches: 6. The germline gives CDR1 MNHEY, CDR2 SVGAGI. The chain's CDR3 is CASTRDRSYGYTF. As DNA, the CDR3 is TGTGCCAGCACCCGGGACAGGTCTTATGGCTACACCTTC.

V is TRBV30 and J is TRBJ1-3; D is perhaps TRBD1 (5 bases). The CDR3 loop spans 14 amino acids. The germline V and J ends were trimmed by 4 bases and 0 bases, with 10 bases remaining between them. The germline gives CDR1 GTSNPN, CDR2 SVGIG (reference sequence). Here the CDR3 DNA reads TGTGCCTGGATGGGGCGGGGCTCTGGAAACACCATATATTTT. Translation: CAWMGRGSGNTIYF.

The chain recombines TRBV30 with TRBJ1-4; no clear D. CDR3 size: 13 residues. Per the germline V gene, CDR1 is GTSNPN and CDR2 is SVGIG (reference sequence). Between the trimmed V and J ends, which lost 3 bases and 4 bases, there was a span of 9 bases. The CDR3 spells CAWRHIVNEKLFF. In nucleotides, the CDR3 is TGTGCCTGGAGACACATCGTTAATGAAAAACTGTTTTTT.

The V call is TRBV30, the J call TRBJ1-3, with D perhaps matching TRBD1 (5 bases). The germline V and J ends were trimmed by 4 bases and 1 base, with 14 bases remaining between them. Germline CDR1 GTSNPN, CDR2 SVGIG (reference sequence). The CDR3 covers 15 residues. The CDR3 is CAWKGDRFSGNTIYF. The DNA for the CDR3 is TGTGCCTGGAAGGGCGACAGATTTTCTGGAAACACCATATATTTT.

Here the CDR3 DNA reads TGTGCCAGCTCACCAGGAGGGCGGGAACAGCCCCAGCATTTT. Residues: CASSPGGREQPQHF. The genes are TRBV18 and TRBJ1-5; D is ambiguous. In germline, CDR1 is KGHSH, CDR2 LQKENI. The ends were cut back, 2 bases at V and 7 bases at J, with 12 bases in the middle. This CDR3 is built from 14 residues.

The genes are TRBV6-1 and TRBJ1-4, with 10 nucleotides matching TRBD1. Trimming removed 6 bases from V and 5 bases from J; junction bases left unmatched: 6. CDR3 size: 15 residues. Germline lookup yields CDR1 MNHNS and CDR2 SASEGT. CDR3 in DNA: TGTGCCAGCAGCGCCGGGACAGGGGTGAATGAAAAACTGTTTTTT. Its protein product is CASSAGTGVNEKLFF.

The chain combines TRBV5-1 with TRBJ2-5; TRBD1 matches at 9 bases. This CDR3 comprises 14 residues. The trim removed 4 bases at V and 3 bases at J, leaving 4 bases unmatched. CDR1 and CDR2 (germline): SGHRS, YFSETQ. CDR3 DNA: TGCGCCAGCAGCCCCGGGACAGGGAAAGAGACCCAGTACTTC. Protein: CASSPGTGKETQYF.

The chain combines TRBV11-2 with TRBJ2-5; 11 nucleotides match TRBD2. V shed 1 base and J 4 bases; nucleotides not matched to a gene: 5. The length of the CDR3 is 16 residues. CDR1 is SGHAT and CDR2 is FQNNGV in the germline V gene. The CDR3 region is CASSLGLAGRPETQYF. CDR3 nucleotide sequence: TGTGCCAGCAGCTTAGGACTAGCGGGGCGACCAGAGACCCAGTACTTC.

The gene calls are TRBV6-6 and TRBJ1-2; unclear D gene. CDR1 is MNHNY and CDR2 is SVGAGI in the germline V gene (reference sequence). There are 15 residues in the CDR3. The ends were cut back, 5 bases at V and 6 bases at J, with 19 bases in the middle. The CDR3 is CASSDKSRLRHGYTF. CDR3 in DNA: TGTGCCAGCAGTGACAAGTCGCGGCTGCGACATGGCTACACCTTC.

Details on this clone: This same CDR3 is encoded by further DNA sequences in the sample. This chain links TRBV18 with TRBJ1-5; 8 bases line up with TRBD1. This CDR3 contains 15 residues. V was pared by 6 bases and J by 2 bases, with 6 bases of the junction left unmatched. Germline V gives CDR1 KGHSH, CDR2 LQKENI. The CDR3 nucleotides are TGTGCCAGCTCGCCCGACAGGGGAGGCAATCAGCCCCAGCATTTT. It yields the protein CASSPDRGGNQPQHF.

The rearrangement joins TRBV7-2 to TRBJ1-4; 10 nucleotides match TRBD1. The CDR3 is 15 amino acids. The germline V gene encodes CDR1 SGHTA and CDR2 FQGNSA. Trimming at V came to 3 bases and at J to 5 bases, leaving 3 bases not matched to a gene. This chain's CDR3 is CASSFAGQGNEKLFF. For the CDR3, the DNA is TGTGCCAGCAGCTTCGCGGGACAGGGGAATGAAAAACTGTTTTTT.

This clone was detected a few times. This rearrangement joins TRBV2 to TRBJ2-5; tentatively, D is TRBD1 (5 bases). The germline CDR1 and CDR2 sequences are SNHLY and FYNNEI. The CDR3 spans 12 residues. V was pared by 8 bases and J by 5 bases, with 12 bases between. The CDR3 nucleotides are TGTGCCAGCGCAGGGAATGCGGAGACCCAGTACTTC. Translated: CASAGNAETQYF.

This clone appeared a single time. This chain connects TRBV5-1 to TRBJ2-2; unclear D gene. V shed 2 bases and J shed 3 bases, with 5 bases lying between them. The CDR3 consists of 13 residues. Germline assignment: CDR1 SGHRS and CDR2 YFSETQ. The CDR3 is CASSFDYTGELFF. The CDR3 DNA is TGCGCCAGCAGCTTTGATTACACCGGGGAGCTGTTTTTT. Supplemented by reference TRBV5-1 and TRBJ2-2, the full variable domain reads KAGVTQTPRYLIKTRGQQVTLSCSPISGHRSVSWYQQTPGQGLQFLFEYFSETQRNKGNFPGRFSGRQFSNSRSEMNVSTLELGDSALYLCASSFDYTGELFFGEGSRLTVL.

The chain couples TRBV6-1 to TRBJ2-1; 7 positions agree with TRBD2. This CDR3 spans 15 amino acids. V lost 2 bases to trimming and J lost 8 bases; unmatched junction nucleotides: 9. Germline V gene data show CDR1 as MNHNS and CDR2 as SASEGT. The CDR3 loop reads CASSEKGGRGDEQFF. The CDR3 region has the DNA TGTGCCAGCAGTGAAAAGGGAGGGAGAGGGGATGAGCAGTTCTTC.

V gene TRBV7-9 combines with J gene TRBJ2-1; 12 bases are shared with TRBD2. Trimming cost V 6 bases and J 4 bases; bases outside gene matches: 7. The CDR3 extends over 16 amino acids. Per germline, CDR1 SEHNR and CDR2 FQNEAQ (reference sequence). CDR3 residues: CASSLAGGRRYNEQFF. The CDR3 nucleotides are TGTGCCAGCAGTCTAGCGGGGGGGCGTAGGTACAATGAGCAGTTCTTC. The full variable domain, in which reference TRBV7-9 and TRBJ2-1 provide the parts outside the CDR3, is DTGVSQNPRHKITKRGQNVTFRCDPISEHNRLYWYRQTLGQGPEFLTYFQNEAQLEKSRLLSDRFSAERPKGSFSTLEIQRTEQGDSAMYLCASSLAGGRRYNEQFFGPGTRLTVL.

Here the CDR3 reads CASSSTGTGRNEKLFF. CDR3 DNA sequence: TGTGCCAGCAGTTCAACCGGGACAGGTCGTAATGAAAAACTGTTTTTT. The rearrangement uses TRBV28 and TRBJ1-4; 8 bases align to TRBD1. V dropped 4 bases and J dropped 4; count of bases not matched to a gene: 8. CDR1 is MDHEN, CDR2 SYDVKM, per germline. There are 16 residues in the CDR3.